The 6 T cell receptor beta chains below come from one sample, sequenced in a study of T cells in women clearing cervical HPV infection. Repertoires were generated with immunoSEQ multiplex PCR, while TCRdb's copy carries only in-frame clones and drops some. Its listing shows 29,000 or so clones. Sequenced input: blood buffy coat. The receptors were gathered from a woman between 18 and 70 years old with a cervical HPV16 infection that either progressed to CIN3+ or cleared (not recorded which).

Details on this clone: Coverage ceases 3 residues before the CDR3 finishes, and the germline J gene fills in the end. The chain carries TRBV30 and TRBJ1-2, with TRBD1 matching over 8 bases. This CDR3 contains 12 residues. CDR1 is GTSNPN and CDR2 is SVGIG in the germline V gene (reference sequence). CDR3 in amino acids: CAWSVTGGGYTF. The CDR3 bases that were read are TGTGCCTGGAGTGTTACAGGGGGGGGC.

A note on this clone: The CDR3 end lies 3 residues beyond the end of the read and is filled in from the germline J gene. The J gene is TRBJ1-5, the V gene TRBV19; D is perhaps TRBD1 (5 bases). CDR1 is LNHDA, CDR2 SQIVND, per germline (reference sequence). The CDR3 is 14 amino acids. The germline V and J ends were trimmed by 3 bases and 8 bases, with 14 bases remaining between them. The CDR3 is CASSIGGRNKPQHF. CDR3 DNA (partial): TGTGCCAGTAGTATCGGGGGGAGGAATAAGCCC.

About this clone: The read is 3 residues too short to cover the CDR3 end, so that end is filled in from the germline J gene. V gene TRBV7-8 combines with J gene TRBJ2-3, with 8 nucleotides matching TRBD2. The CDR3 totals 14 residues. Trimming at V came to 4 bases and at J to 0 bases, leaving 0 bases not matched to a gene. Germline V gene sequence: CDR1 SGHVS, CDR2 FQNEAQ. The part of the CDR3 DNA that was read is TGTGCCAGCAGCTCTAGCGGGAGCACAGATACG. Translated, it gives CASSSSGSTDT. The complete CDR3 reads CASSSSGSTDTQYF. Full variable domain (missing parts from reference TRBV7-8 and TRBJ2-3): GAGVSQSPRYKVAKRGQDVALRCDPISGHVSLFWYQQALGQGPEFLTYFQNEAQLDKSGLPSDRFFAERPEGSVSTLKIQRTQQEDSAVYLCASSSSGSTDTQYFGPGTRLTVL.

Regarding this clone: The CDR3 is cut off 3 residues early in the read; its end comes from the germline J gene. The V and J genes are TRBV20-1 and TRBJ2-1, with 8 bases matching TRBD2. Trimming cost V 0 bases and J 6 bases; bases outside gene matches: 7. This CDR3 has 15 residues. In germline, CDR1 is DFQATT, CDR2 SNEGSKA (reference sequence). Here the CDR3 reads CSAREGAGEGNEQFF. The covered CDR3 bases are TGCAGTGCTAGAGAGGGAGCGGGAGAGGGCAATGAG.

To note about this clone: The CDR3 goes on 3 residues after the read ends, and that part is filled in from the germline J gene. This rearrangement joins TRBV6-1 to TRBJ2-1; 9 positions agree with TRBD2. Germline CDR1 reads MNHNS; CDR2 reads SASEGT. V was clipped by 1 base and J by 7 bases; unmatched bases: 5. CDR3 length equals 15 residues. CDR3: CASSEGDSGGNEQFF. CDR3 DNA (partial): TGTGCCAGCAGTGAAGGGGACAGCGGGGGGAATGAG.

Comments on this clone: The read gets to within 3 residues of the CDR3 end, and the germline J gene fills in the rest. The chain combines TRBV2 with TRBJ1-3; TRBD1 agrees at 7 bases. CDR3 length: 16 amino acids. V lost 4 bases, J lost 7 bases, and 13 bases stayed unmatched. Germline V gene lookup returns CDR1 SNHLY and CDR2 FYNNEI. The DNA read from the CDR3 is TGTGCCAGCAGTGGGGTAGGACAGGTTTCGAGGAACACC. It specifies CASSGVGQVSRNT. The CDR3 in full is CASSGVGQVSRNTIYF.